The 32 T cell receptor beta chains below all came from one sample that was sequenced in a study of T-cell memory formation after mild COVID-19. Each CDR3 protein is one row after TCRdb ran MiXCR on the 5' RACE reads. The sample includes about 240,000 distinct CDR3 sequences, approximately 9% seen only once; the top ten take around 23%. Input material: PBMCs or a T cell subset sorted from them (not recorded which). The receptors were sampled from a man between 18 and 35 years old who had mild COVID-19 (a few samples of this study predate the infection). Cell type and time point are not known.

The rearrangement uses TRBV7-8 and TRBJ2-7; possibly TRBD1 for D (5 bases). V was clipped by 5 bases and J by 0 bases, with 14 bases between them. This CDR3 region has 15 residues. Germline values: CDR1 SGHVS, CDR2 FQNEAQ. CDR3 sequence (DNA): TGTGCCAGCAGCAAAGGGGCGGCAGCCTCCTACGAGCAGTACGTC. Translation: CASSKGAAASYEQYV.

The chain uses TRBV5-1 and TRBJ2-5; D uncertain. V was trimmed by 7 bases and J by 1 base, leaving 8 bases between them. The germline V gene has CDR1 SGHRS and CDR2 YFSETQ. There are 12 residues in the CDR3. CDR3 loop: CASSHPQETQYF. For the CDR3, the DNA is TGCGCCAGCTCCCACCCCCAAGAGACCCAGTACTTC.

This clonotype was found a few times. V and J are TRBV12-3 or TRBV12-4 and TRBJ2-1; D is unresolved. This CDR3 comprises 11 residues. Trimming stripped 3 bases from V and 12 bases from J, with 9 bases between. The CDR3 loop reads CASSLGFGQFF. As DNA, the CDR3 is TGTGCCAGCAGTTTGGGATTTGGGCAGTTCTTC.

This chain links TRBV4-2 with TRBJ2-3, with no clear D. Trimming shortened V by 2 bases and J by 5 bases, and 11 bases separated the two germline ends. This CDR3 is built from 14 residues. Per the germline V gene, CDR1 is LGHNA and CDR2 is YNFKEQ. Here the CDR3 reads CASSQWVSGDTQYF. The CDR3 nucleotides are TGTGCCAGCAGCCAATGGGTATCAGGAGATACGCAGTATTTT.

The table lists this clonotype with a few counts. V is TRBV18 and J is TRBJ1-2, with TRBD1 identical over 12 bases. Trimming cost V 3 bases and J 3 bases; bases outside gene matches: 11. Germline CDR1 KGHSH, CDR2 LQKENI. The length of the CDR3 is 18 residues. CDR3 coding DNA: TGTGCCAGCTCACCCTTCCGGGACAGGGGGCGCGTCTACTATGGCTACACCTTC. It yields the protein CASSPFRDRGRVYYGYTF.

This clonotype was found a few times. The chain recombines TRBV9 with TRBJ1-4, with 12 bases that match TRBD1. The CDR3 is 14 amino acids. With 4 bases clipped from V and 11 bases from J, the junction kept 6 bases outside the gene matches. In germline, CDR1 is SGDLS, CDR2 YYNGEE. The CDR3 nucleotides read TGTGCCAGCAGCCTGGGGACAGGGGGCAGGAAACTGTTTTTT. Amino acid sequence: CASSLGTGGRKLFF.

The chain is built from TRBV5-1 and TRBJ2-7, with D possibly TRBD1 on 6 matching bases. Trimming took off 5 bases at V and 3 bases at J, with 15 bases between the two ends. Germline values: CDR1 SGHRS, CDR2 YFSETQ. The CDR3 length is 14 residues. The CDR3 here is CASRVTGFNYEQYF. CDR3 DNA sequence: TGCGCCAGCAGGGTTACAGGGTTCAACTACGAGCAGTACTTC.

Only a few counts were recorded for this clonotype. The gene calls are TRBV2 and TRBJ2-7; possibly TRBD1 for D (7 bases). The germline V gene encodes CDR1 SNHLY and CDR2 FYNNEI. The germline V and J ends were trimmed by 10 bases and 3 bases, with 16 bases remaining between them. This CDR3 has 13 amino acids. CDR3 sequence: CATSQGGLYEQYF. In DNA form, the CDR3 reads TGTGCCACGTCGCAGGGGGGCCTCTACGAGCAGTACTTC.

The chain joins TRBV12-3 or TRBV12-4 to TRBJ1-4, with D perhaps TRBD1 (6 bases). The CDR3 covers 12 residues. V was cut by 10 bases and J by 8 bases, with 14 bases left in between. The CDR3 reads CATSGEGEKLFF. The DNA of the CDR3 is TGTGCCACCTCAGGGGAGGGGGAAAAACTGTTTTTT.

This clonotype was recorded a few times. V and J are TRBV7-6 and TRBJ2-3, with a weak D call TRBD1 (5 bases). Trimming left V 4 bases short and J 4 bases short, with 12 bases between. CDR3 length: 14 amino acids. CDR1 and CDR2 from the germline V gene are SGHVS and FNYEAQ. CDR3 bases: TGTGCCAGCAGCTATACAGGTGGCGCAGATACGCAGTATTTT. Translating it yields CASSYTGGADTQYF.

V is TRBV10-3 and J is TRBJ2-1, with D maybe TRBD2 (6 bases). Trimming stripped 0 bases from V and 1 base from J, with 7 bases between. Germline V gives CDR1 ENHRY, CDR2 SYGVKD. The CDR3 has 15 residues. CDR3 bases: TGTGCCATCAGTGAGTCCGGGGGTTCCTACAATGAGCAGTTCTTC. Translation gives CAISESGGSYNEQFF.

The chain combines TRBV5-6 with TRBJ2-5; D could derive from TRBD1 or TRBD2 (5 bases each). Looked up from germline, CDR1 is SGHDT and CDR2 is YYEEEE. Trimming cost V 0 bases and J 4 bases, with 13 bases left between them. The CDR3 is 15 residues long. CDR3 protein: CASSLAGAGGETQYF. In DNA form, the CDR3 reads TGTGCCAGCAGCTTGGCCGGGGCAGGAGGAGAGACCCAGTACTTC.

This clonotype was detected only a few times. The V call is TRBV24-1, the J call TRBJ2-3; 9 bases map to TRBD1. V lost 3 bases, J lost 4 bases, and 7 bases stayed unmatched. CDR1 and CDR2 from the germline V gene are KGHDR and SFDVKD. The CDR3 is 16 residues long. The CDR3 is CATSDPRDRDADTQYF. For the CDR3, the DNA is TGTGCCACCAGTGATCCGCGGGACAGGGATGCAGATACGCAGTATTTT.

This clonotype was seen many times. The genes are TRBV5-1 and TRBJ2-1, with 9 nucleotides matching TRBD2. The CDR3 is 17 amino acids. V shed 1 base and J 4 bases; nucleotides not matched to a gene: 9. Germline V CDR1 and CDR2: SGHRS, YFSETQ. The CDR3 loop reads CASSLSRRGGAYNEQFF. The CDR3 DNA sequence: TGCGCCAGCAGCTTGTCGCGGCGGGGGGGTGCATACAATGAGCAGTTCTTC.

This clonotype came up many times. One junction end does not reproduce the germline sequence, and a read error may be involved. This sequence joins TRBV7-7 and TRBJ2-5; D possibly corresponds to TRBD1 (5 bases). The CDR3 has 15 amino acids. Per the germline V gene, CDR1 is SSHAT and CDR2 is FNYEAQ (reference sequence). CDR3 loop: CASSSSQGVMETQYF. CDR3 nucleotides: TGTGCTAGCAGCAGCAGCCAAGGGGTTATGGAGACCCAGTACTTC.

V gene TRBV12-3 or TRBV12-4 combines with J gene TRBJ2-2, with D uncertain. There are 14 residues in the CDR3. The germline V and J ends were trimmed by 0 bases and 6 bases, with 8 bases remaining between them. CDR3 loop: CASSLAGLPGELFF. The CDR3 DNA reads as TGTGCCAGCAGTTTAGCAGGGCTCCCCGGGGAGCTGTTTTTT.

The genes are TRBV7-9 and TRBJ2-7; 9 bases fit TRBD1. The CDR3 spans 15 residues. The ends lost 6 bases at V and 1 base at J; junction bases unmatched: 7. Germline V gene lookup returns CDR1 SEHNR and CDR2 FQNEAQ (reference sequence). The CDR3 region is CASSYTGTGSYEQYF. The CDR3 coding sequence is TGTGCCAGCAGTTACACCGGGACAGGGTCCTACGAGCAGTACTTC.

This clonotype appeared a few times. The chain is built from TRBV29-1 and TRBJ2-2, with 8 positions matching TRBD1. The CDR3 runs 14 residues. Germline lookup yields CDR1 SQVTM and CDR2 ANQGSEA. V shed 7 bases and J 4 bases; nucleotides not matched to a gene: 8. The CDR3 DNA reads TGCAGCGCCTTGCAGGGGGCTTTCACCGGGGAGCTGTTTTTT. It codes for CSALQGAFTGELFF.

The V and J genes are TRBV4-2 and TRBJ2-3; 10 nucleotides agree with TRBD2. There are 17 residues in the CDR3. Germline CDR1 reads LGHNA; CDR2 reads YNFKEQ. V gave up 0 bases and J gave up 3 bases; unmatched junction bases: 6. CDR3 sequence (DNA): TGTGCCAGCAGCCAAGAAATGAGCGGGGGGGCTACAGATACGCAGTATTTT. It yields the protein CASSQEMSGGATDTQYF.

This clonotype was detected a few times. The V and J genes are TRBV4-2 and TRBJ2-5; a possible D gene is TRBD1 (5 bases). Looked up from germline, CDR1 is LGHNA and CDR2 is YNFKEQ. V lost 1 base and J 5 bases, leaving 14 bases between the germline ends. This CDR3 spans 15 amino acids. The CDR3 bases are TGTGCCAGCAGCCAAGCAGGGTTGGGGCAGGAGACCCAGTACTTC. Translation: CASSQAGLGQETQYF.

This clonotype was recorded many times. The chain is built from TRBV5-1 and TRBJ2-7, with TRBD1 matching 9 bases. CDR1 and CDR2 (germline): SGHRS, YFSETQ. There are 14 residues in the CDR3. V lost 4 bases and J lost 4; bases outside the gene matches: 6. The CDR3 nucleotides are TGCGCCAGCAGCCCGGGACAGGGAGTTTACGAGCAGTACTTC. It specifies CASSPGQGVYEQYF.

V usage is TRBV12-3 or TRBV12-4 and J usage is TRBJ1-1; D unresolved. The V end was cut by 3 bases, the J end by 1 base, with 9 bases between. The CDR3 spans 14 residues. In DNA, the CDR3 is TGTGCCAGCAGTTTCAGGCCGGGGAACACTGAAGCTTTCTTT. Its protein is CASSFRPGNTEAFF.

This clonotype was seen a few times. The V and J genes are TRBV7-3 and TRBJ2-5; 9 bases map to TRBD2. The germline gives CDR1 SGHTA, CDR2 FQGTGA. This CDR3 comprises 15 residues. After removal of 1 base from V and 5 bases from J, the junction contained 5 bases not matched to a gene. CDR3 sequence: CASSLSGGDSETQYF. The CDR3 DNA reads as TGTGCCAGCAGCTTAAGCGGGGGGGACTCCGAGACCCAGTACTTC.

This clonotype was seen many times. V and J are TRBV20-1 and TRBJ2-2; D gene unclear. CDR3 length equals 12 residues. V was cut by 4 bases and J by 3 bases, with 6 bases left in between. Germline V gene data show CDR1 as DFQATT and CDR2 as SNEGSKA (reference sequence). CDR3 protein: CSATDYTGELFF. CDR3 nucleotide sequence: TGCAGTGCTACCGACTACACCGGGGAGCTGTTTTTT.

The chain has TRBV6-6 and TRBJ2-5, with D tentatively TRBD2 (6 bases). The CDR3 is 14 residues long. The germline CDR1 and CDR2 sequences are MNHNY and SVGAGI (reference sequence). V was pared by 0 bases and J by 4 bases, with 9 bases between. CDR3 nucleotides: TGTGCCAGCAGTTACTCGGGGGGTTCAGAGACCCAGTACTTC. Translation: CASSYSGGSETQYF.

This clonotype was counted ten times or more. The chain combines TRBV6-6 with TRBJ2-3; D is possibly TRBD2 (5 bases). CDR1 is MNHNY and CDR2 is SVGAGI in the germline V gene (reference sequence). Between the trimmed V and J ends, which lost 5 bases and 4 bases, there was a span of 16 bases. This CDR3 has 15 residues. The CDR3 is CASSPHPGSADTQYF. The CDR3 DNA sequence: TGTGCCAGCAGTCCTCACCCGGGGAGCGCAGATACGCAGTATTTT.

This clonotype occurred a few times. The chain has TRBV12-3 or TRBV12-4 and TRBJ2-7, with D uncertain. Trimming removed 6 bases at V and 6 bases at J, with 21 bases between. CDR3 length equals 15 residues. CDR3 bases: TGTGCCAGCAGCCGAAGTTCAACCCTAGGACGCGAGCAGTACTTC. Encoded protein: CASSRSSTLGREQYF.

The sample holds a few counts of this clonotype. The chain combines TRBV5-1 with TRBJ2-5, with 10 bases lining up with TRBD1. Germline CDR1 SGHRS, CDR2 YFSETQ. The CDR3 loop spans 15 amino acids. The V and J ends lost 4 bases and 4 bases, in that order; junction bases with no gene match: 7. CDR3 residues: CASSGRDRGTETQYF. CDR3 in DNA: TGCGCCAGCAGCGGCCGGGACAGGGGAACAGAGACCCAGTACTTC. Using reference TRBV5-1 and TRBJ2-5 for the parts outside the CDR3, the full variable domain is KAGVTQTPRYLIKTRGQQVTLSCSPISGHRSVSWYQQTPGQGLQFLFEYFSETQRNKGNFPGRFSGRQFSNSRSEMNVSTLELGDSALYLCASSGRDRGTETQYFGPGTRLLVL.

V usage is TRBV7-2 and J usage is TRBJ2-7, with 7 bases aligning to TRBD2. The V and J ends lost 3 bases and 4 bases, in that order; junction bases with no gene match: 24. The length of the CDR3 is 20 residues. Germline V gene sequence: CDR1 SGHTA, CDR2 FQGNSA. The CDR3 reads CASSFSMGFHSLERGYEQYV. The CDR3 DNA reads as TGTGCCAGCAGCTTCAGTATGGGTTTTCACTCGCTCGAGCGGGGATACGAGCAGTACGTC.

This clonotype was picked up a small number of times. The CDR3 here is CASSLGHPSGYTDTQYF. For the CDR3, the DNA is TGCGCCAGCAGCTTAGGCCATCCCAGCGGGTACACAGATACGCAGTATTTT. The V call is TRBV5-1, the J call TRBJ2-3; D may be TRBD2 (6 bases). The CDR3 has 17 residues. V was pared by 2 bases and J by 2 bases, with 18 bases between. The germline CDR1 and CDR2 sequences are SGHRS and YFSETQ.

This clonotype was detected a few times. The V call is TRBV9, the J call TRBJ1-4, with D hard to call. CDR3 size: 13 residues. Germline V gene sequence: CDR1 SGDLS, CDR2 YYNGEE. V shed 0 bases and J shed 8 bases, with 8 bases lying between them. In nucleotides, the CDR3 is TGTGCCAGCAGCGTAGACTTTCGAGAAAAACTGTTTTTT. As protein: CASSVDFREKLFF.

The DNA for the CDR3 is TGCGCCAGCAGCCAAGGGCTTGTGGCAGCGGATACGCAGTATTTT. Protein product: CASSQGLVAADTQYF. This chain links TRBV4-3 with TRBJ2-3; D is ambiguous. The CDR3 totals 15 residues. Germline values: CDR1 LGHNA, CDR2 YSLEER. V lost 1 base, J lost 6 bases, and 14 bases lay in between.